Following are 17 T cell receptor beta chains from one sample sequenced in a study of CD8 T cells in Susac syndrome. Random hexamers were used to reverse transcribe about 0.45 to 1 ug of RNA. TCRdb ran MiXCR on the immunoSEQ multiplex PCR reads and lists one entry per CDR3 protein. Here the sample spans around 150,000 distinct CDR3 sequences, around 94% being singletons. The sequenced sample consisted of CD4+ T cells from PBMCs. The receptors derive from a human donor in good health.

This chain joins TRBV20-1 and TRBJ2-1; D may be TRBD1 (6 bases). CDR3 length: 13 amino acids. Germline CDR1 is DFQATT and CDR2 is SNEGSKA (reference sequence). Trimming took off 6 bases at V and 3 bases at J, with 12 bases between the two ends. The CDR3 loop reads CSAGANSYNEQFF. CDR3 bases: TGCAGTGCGGGGGCCAATAGCTACAATGAGCAGTTCTTC.

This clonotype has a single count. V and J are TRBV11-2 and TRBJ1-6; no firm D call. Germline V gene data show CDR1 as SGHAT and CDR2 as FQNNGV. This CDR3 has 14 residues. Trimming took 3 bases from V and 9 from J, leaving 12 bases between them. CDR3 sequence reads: CASSLKGLSSPLHF. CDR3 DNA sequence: TGTGCCAGCAGCTTGAAAGGTCTGAGTTCACCCCTCCACTTT.

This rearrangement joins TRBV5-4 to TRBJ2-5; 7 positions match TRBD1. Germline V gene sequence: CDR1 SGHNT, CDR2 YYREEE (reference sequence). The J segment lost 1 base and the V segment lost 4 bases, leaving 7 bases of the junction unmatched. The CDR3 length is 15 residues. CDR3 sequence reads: CASSTRRTGQETQYF. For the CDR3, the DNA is TGTGCCAGCAGCACCCGACGGACAGGCCAAGAGACCCAGTACTTC.

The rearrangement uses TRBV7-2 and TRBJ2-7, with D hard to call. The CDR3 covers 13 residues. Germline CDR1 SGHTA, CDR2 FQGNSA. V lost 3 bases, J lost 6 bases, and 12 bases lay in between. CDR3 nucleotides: TGTGCCAGCAGCTTCGGTCTCCGTTCCGAGCAGTACTTC. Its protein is CASSFGLRSEQYF.

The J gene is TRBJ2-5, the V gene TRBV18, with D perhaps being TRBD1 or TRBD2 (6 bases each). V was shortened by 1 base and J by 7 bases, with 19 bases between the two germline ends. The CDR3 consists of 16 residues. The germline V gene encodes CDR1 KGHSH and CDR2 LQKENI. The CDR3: CASSPQGGLVEGTQYF. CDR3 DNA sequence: TGTGCCAGCTCACCACAGGGGGGCCTTGTCGAAGGGACCCAGTACTTC.

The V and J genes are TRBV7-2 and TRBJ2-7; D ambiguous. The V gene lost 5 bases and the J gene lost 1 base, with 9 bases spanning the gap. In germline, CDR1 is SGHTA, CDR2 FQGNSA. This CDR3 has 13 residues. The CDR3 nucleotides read TGTGCCAGCAGCCCCAACCCGTCCTACGAGCAGTACTTC. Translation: CASSPNPSYEQYF.

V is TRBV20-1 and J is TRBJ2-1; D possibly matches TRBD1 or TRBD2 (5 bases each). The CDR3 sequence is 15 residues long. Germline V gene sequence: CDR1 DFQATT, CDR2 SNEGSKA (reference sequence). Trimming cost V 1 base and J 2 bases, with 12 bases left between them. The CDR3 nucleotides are TGCAGTGCTAGAGCCCGAGGGGACCCCTACAATGAGCAGTTCTTC. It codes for CSARARGDPYNEQFF.

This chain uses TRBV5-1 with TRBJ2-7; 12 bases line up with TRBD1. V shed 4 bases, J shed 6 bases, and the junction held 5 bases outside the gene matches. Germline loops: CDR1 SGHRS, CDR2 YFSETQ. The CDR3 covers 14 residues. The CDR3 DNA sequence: TGCGCCAGCAGCACGGGACAGGGGGCCGTCGAGCAGTACTTC. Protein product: CASSTGQGAVEQYF.

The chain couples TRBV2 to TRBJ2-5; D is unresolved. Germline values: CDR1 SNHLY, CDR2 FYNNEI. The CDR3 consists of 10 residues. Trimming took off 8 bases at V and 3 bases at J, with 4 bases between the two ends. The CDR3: CASGKETQYF. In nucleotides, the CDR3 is TGTGCCAGCGGAAAAGAGACCCAGTACTTC.

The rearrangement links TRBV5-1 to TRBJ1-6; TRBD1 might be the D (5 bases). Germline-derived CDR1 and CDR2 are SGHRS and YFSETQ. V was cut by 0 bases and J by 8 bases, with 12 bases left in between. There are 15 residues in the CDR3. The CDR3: CASSLGGREYSPLHF. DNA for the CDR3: TGCGCCAGCAGCTTGGGAGGCAGGGAATATTCACCCCTCCACTTT.

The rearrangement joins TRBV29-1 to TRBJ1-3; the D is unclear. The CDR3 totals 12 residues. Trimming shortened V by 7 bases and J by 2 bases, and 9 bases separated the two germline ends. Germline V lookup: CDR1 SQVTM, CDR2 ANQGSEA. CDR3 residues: CSAQDTGNTIYF. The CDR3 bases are TGCAGCGCGCAGGATACTGGAAACACCATATATTTT.

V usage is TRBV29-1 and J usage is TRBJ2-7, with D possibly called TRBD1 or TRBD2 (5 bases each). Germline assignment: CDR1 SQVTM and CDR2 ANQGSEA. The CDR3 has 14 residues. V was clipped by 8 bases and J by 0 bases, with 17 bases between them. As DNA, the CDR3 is TGCAGCTTCACCCCGGGGCCTTTCTCCTACGAGCAGTACTTC. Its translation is CSFTPGPFSYEQYF.

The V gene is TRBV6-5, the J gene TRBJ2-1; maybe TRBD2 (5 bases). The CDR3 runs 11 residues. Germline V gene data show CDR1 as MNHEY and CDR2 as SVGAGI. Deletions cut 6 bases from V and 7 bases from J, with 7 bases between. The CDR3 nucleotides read TGTGCCAGCAGGTTAGCGAATGAGCAGTTCTTC. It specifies CASRLANEQFF.

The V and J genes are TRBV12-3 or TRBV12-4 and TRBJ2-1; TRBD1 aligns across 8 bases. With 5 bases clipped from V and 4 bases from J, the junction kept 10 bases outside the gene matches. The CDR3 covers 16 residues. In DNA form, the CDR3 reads TGTGCCAGCAGTCCGAGCCCTGGACAGGGTTACAATGAGCAGTTCTTC. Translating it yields CASSPSPGQGYNEQFF.

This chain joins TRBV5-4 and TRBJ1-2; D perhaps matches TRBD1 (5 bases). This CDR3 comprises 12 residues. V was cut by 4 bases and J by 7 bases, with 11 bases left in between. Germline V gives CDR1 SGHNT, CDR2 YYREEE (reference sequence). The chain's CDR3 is CASSTGPGGYTF. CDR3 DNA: TGTGCCAGCAGCACGGGGCCGGGTGGCTACACCTTC.

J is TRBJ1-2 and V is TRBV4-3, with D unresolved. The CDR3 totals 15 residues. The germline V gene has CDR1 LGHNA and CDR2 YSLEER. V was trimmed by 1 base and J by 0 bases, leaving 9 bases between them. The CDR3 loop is CASSQARNSNYGYTF. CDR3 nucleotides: TGCGCCAGCAGCCAAGCACGAAATTCTAACTATGGCTACACCTTC.

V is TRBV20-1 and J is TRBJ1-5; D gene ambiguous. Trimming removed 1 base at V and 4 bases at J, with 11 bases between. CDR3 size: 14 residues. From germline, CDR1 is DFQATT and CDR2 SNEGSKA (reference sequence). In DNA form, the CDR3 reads TGCAGTGCTAGAGTGCAAAGTTCTAATCAGCCCCAGCATTTT. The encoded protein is CSARVQSSNQPQHF.